The 31 T cell receptor beta chains below come from one sample, sequenced in a study of T cells expressing NK-cell markers. After re-calling the 5' RACE reads, TCRdb lists one entry per CDR3 protein, DNA absent. Its table lists about 370,000 distinct CDR3 sequences. Source material: blood T cells: a sorted CD56 or NKG2C T cell subset, CD4+ or CD8+ T cells, or bulk PBMC T cells (not recorded which). The receptors were gathered from a woman aged 45-59 years in good health.

This chain uses TRBV23-1 with TRBJ2-5; absent DNA, TCRdb's TRBD1 call cannot be checked. TRBV23-1 is recorded as an ORF, its role being uncertain. The CDR3 is made up of 14 amino acids. CDR3 in amino acids: CASTTGTQQETQYF.

The chain uses TRBV20-1 and TRBJ2-7; TCRdb lists TRBD1, though no DNA is available to test this call. CDR1 is DFQATT, CDR2 SNEGSKA, per germline (reference sequence). The CDR3 loop spans 14 amino acids. CDR3 region: CSARGPGGWGEQYF.

This rearrangement joins TRBV7-2 to TRBJ2-1; the TRBD2 assignment by TCRdb is unverifiable without DNA. The CDR3 covers 16 residues. Germline CDR1 reads SGHTA; CDR2 reads FQGNSA. Here the CDR3 reads CASSLGSGNSYNEQFF.

This CDR3 reads CSVRGQGEPDTQYF. The genes are TRBV29-1 and TRBJ2-3; the D call of TRBD1 rests on TCRdb alone, since no DNA is present to check it. From germline, CDR1 is SQVTM and CDR2 ANQGSEA. CDR3 length equals 14 residues.

The chain couples TRBV4-1 to TRBJ1-3; the TCRdb call, TRBD1, lacks DNA for checking. The CDR3 is 17 amino acids. Germline CDR1 is MGHRA and CDR2 is YSYEKL. The CDR3 reads CASSQDSDRGSGNTIYF.

The rearrangement links TRBV10-2 to TRBJ2-4; TCRdb's assignment of TRBD2 cannot be checked, as there is no DNA. Germline CDR1 reads WSHSY; CDR2 reads SAAADI. The CDR3 loop spans 15 amino acids. CDR3 sequence: CASSETRGSKNIQYF.

This sequence joins TRBV5-1 and TRBJ2-2; TCRdb selects TRBD2, and the lack of DNA leaves this call unchecked. The CDR3 runs 14 residues. Germline V gives CDR1 SGHRS, CDR2 YFSETQ. CDR3 sequence reads: CASSQGLVTGELFF. Variable domain in full (rest from reference TRBV5-1 and TRBJ2-2): KAGVTQTPRYLIKTRGQQVTLSCSPISGHRSVSWYQQTPGQGLQFLFEYFSETQRNKGNFPGRFSGRQFSNSRSEMNVSTLELGDSALYLCASSQGLVTGELFFGEGSRLTVL.

V and J are TRBV27 and TRBJ2-4; the D call from TCRdb, TRBD2, cannot be confirmed without DNA. Germline CDR1 is MNHEY and CDR2 is SMNVEV (reference sequence). This CDR3 is built from 18 residues. CDR3: CASSLLAPSAPSKNIQYF.

The rearrangement joins TRBV20-1 to TRBJ2-7; lacking DNA, the TRBD2 call made by TCRdb goes unchecked. From germline, CDR1 is DFQATT and CDR2 SNEGSKA (reference sequence). The CDR3 length is 11 residues. CDR3 residues: CSATLAYEQYF.

The V gene is TRBV20-1, the J gene TRBJ2-1; the D gene TCRdb calls, TRBD1, cannot be checked with no DNA. The CDR3 runs 17 residues. The germline V gene encodes CDR1 DFQATT and CDR2 SNEGSKA (reference sequence). Here the CDR3 reads CSARDPGQGGVMDEQFF.

The chain employs TRBV28 and TRBJ1-1; the D gene TCRdb calls, TRBD1, cannot be checked with no DNA. This CDR3 spans 15 amino acids. Germline V gene lookup returns CDR1 MDHEN and CDR2 SYDVKM. The CDR3 reads CASSQSRGQGYEAFF.

This chain connects TRBV10-2 to TRBJ2-3; lacking DNA, the TRBD2 call made by TCRdb goes unchecked. The CDR3 loop spans 14 amino acids. CDR1 and CDR2 (germline): WSHSY, SAAADI. The CDR3 sequence: CASSLLANTDTQYF.

The V gene is TRBV6-5, the J gene TRBJ2-2; TCRdb calls TRBD2, which cannot be checked without DNA. Germline V gives CDR1 MNHEY, CDR2 SVGAGI. CDR3 length: 14 residues. The CDR3 spells CASRTLAGTGELFF.

The chain is built from TRBV6-1 and TRBJ2-1; TCRdb proposes TRBD1, but this gene call is untestable without DNA. This CDR3 is 14 amino acids long. Germline V lookup: CDR1 MNHNS, CDR2 SASEGT. CDR3 region: CASSRQTGGSEQFF.

The rearrangement uses TRBV12-3 or TRBV12-4 and TRBJ2-1. The CDR3 extends over 12 amino acids. This CDR3 reads CASSLAPTEQFF.

The genes are TRBV12-3 or TRBV12-4 and TRBJ2-5; the D call of TRBD2 rests on TCRdb alone, since no DNA is present to check it. The CDR3 runs 15 residues. The CDR3 spells CASSSSKAGGETQYF.

J is TRBJ2-2 and V is TRBV5-1; TCRdb reports TRBD2, a call that lacks DNA to check it against. From germline, CDR1 is SGHRS and CDR2 YFSETQ. This CDR3 is 17 amino acids long. The chain's CDR3 is CASSLNILSGNTGELFF.

The chain joins TRBV5-1 to TRBJ2-1; the TCRdb call, TRBD2, lacks DNA for checking. Germline CDR1 SGHRS, CDR2 YFSETQ. The CDR3 is 16 residues long. CDR3 sequence reads: CASSLDAGFSYNEQFF.

V and J are TRBV5-1 and TRBJ2-6; TCRdb proposes TRBD2, but this gene call is untestable without DNA. In germline, CDR1 is SGHRS, CDR2 YFSETQ. This CDR3 is built from 17 residues. The CDR3: CASSLVVSISGANVLTF.

The chain couples TRBV6-2 or TRBV6-3 to TRBJ2-2; TCRdb's D call of TRBD1 is untestable without DNA. Germline CDR1 MNHEY, CDR2 SVGEGT. The CDR3 runs to 15 residues. CDR3 region: CASSLTTGGTGELFF.

The chain employs TRBV12-3 or TRBV12-4 and TRBJ1-1; TCRdb's D gene call, TRBD1, goes unchecked for lack of DNA. The CDR3 covers 14 residues. This CDR3 is CASSQGVGSTEAFF.

The chain combines TRBV7-9 with TRBJ2-1; TCRdb proposes TRBD2, but this gene call is untestable without DNA. CDR1 is SEHNR, CDR2 FQNEAQ, per germline (reference sequence). The CDR3 totals 15 residues. The CDR3 region is CASSLGLAGVSEQFF.

This rearrangement joins TRBV6-5 to TRBJ1-4; TCRdb lists TRBD1, though no DNA is available to test this call. CDR3 length: 14 residues. Germline V lookup: CDR1 MNHEY, CDR2 SVGAGI. CDR3 region: CASRTGQTNEKLFF.

The rearrangement links TRBV12-3 or TRBV12-4 to TRBJ2-3; the D gene TCRdb calls, TRBD1, cannot be checked with no DNA. There are 18 residues in the CDR3. The CDR3 protein is CASSLIPRQGLYTDTQYF.

The V gene is TRBV25-1, the J gene TRBJ2-2; the D call from TCRdb, TRBD1, cannot be confirmed without DNA. The CDR3 is made up of 15 amino acids. The V gene's germline CDR1 is MGHDK and CDR2 SYGVNS. The CDR3 sequence: CASTRSQGITGELFF.

The chain employs TRBV12-3 or TRBV12-4 and TRBJ1-4; the TCRdb call, TRBD1, lacks DNA for checking. The length of the CDR3 is 16 residues. CDR3 sequence: CASSLGDSATNEKLFF.

The chain has TRBV20-1 and TRBJ2-7. Germline V CDR1 and CDR2: DFQATT, SNEGSKA (reference sequence). This CDR3 region has 16 residues. CDR3 protein: CSARDTPPRSSYEQYF.

This sequence joins TRBV24-1 and TRBJ2-1; the TRBD2 assignment by TCRdb is unverifiable without DNA. The CDR3 runs 15 residues. Germline V gene lookup returns CDR1 KGHDR and CDR2 SFDVKD. CDR3 region: CATSDLHRGTNEQFF.

J is TRBJ1-5 and V is TRBV4-1. Germline CDR1 is MGHRA and CDR2 is YSYEKL. The CDR3 has 15 amino acids. The CDR3 sequence: CASSQVPYNNQPQHF.

The chain carries TRBV12-3 or TRBV12-4 and TRBJ2-1; TCRdb's D call of TRBD1 is untestable without DNA. The CDR3 is 15 amino acids. CDR3 residues: CASRKTVSSYNEQFF.

The chain links TRBV2 to TRBJ2-4. The CDR3 consists of 12 residues. Germline V gene lookup returns CDR1 SNHLY and CDR2 FYNNEI. The CDR3 protein is CASLERGNIQYF.